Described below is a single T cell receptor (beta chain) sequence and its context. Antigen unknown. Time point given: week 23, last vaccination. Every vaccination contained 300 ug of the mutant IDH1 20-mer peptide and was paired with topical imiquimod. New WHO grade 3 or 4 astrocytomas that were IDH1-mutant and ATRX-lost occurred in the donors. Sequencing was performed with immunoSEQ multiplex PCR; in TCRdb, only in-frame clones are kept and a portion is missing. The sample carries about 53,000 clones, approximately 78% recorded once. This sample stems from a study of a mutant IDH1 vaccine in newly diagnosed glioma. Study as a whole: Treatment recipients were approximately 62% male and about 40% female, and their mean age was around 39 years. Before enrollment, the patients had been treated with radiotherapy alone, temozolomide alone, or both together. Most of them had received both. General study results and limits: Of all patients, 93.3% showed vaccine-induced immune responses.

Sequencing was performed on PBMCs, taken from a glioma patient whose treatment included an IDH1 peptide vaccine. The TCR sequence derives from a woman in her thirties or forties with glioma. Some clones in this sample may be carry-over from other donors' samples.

CDR3 sequence reads: CASSLGGFVEKLFF. CDR3 DNA sequence: TGTGCCAGCAGCTTAGGAGGGTTTGTTGAAAAACTGTTTTTT. The J gene is TRBJ1-4, the V gene TRBV7-8, with unresolved D. The V end was cut by 1 base, the J end by 7 bases, with 10 bases between. The length of the CDR3 is 14 residues. CDR1 and CDR2 from the germline V gene are SGHVS and FQNEAQ. Full variable domain (outside the CDR3, taken from reference TRBV7-8 and TRBJ1-4): GAGVSQSPRYKVAKRGQDVALRCDPISGHVSLFWYQQALGQGPEFLTYFQNEAQLDKSGLPSDRFFAERPEGSVSTLKIQRTQQEDSAVYLCASSLGGFVEKLFFGSGTQLSVL.